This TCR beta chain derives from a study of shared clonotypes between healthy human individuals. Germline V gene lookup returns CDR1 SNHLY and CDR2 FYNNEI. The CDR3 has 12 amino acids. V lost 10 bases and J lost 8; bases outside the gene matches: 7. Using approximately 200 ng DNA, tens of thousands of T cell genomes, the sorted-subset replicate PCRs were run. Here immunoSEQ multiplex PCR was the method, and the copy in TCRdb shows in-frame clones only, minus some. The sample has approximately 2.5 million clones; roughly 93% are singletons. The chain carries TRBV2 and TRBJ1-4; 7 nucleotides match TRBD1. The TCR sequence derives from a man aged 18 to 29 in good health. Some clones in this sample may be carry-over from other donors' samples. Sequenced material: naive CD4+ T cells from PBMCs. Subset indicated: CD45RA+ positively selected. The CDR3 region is CATNRGEEKLFF. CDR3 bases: TGTGCCACTAACAGGGGCGAGGAAAAACTGTTTTTT.